Below, one TCR beta chain is given with its context. Its antigen is undetermined. This specimen belongs to a study of T cell responses to AZD1222 COVID-19 vaccine. Broader study findings: At study baseline, merely roughly 6 AZD1222 recipients were seropositive. White British people made up most donors, females outnumbered males, and clonal diversity was possibly underestimated.

Clones were read by immunoSEQ multiplex PCR, and TCRdb kept only the in-frame ones, dropping some. The data contain roughly 100,000 clones, 80% to 90% of them singletons. The sequence derives from an adult in good health. The sample in question was peripheral blood, obtained on day 0 of AZD1222 vaccination.

This CDR3 reads CASSLVREGIYEQYF. DNA for the CDR3: TGTGCCAGCAGCTTAGTCAGGGAGGGGATTTACGAGCAGTACTTC. The chain uses TRBV7-9 and TRBJ2-7, with 7 bases identical to TRBD2. The CDR3 is made up of 15 amino acids. The junction had 7 bases not matched to a gene; V was cut back by 1 base and J by 4 bases. Germline V gives CDR1 SEHNR, CDR2 FQNEAQ (reference sequence).